Below are 18 T cell receptor beta chains sequenced from a single sample in a study of cytomegalovirus exposure and HLA in healthy donors. Primers for the PCR totalled 60 Vbeta and 13 Jbeta. Clones were read by immunoSEQ multiplex PCR, and TCRdb kept only the in-frame ones, dropping some. The sample yields roughly 250,000 clones, approximately 84% seen once. Sequenced material: PBMCs. Source of these receptors: a woman in her thirties or forties in good health and CMV-seropositive.

The chain employs TRBV6-6 and TRBJ2-1; possibly TRBD2 for D (5 bases). The length of the CDR3 is 13 residues. The germline V and J ends were trimmed by 7 bases and 7 bases, with 14 bases remaining between them. The germline V gene has CDR1 MNHNY and CDR2 SVGAGI (reference sequence). CDR3: CASTTPSGNEQFF. The DNA for the CDR3 is TGTGCCAGCACCACCCCCTCGGGGAATGAGCAGTTCTTC.

The chain employs TRBV7-9 and TRBJ1-5, with TRBD1 matching over 9 bases. Germline trimming cut 4 bases from V and 4 bases from J; bases unmatched to any gene: 2. CDR3 length: 14 residues. Germline V gene sequence: CDR1 SEHNR, CDR2 FQNEAQ (reference sequence). The CDR3 DNA reads as TGTGCCAGCAGCTCCGGGACAGGGAATCAGCCCCAGCATTTT. Amino acid sequence: CASSSGTGNQPQHF.

CDR3: CAISLNRDVTDTQYF. The DNA for the CDR3 is TGTGCCATCAGCCTAAACAGGGACGTCACAGATACGCAGTATTTT. The chain carries TRBV10-3 and TRBJ2-3, with D perhaps matching TRBD1 (6 bases). V was shortened by 6 bases and J by 2 bases, with 15 bases between the two germline ends. CDR1 ENHRY and CDR2 SYGVKD come from the germline V gene. There are 15 residues in the CDR3.

The rearrangement joins TRBV6-5 to TRBJ1-3; TRBD1 matches 7 bases. Trimming removed 6 bases from V and 4 bases from J; junction bases left unmatched: 9. This CDR3 comprises 15 residues. Germline CDR1 and CDR2: MNHEY and SVGAGI. CDR3 sequence reads: CASSRAQGTGNTIYF. The DNA of the CDR3 is TGTGCCAGCAGCCGCGCACAGGGGACCGGAAACACCATATATTTT.

The V and J genes are TRBV28 and TRBJ2-7, with D perhaps TRBD2 (5 bases). Germline values: CDR1 MDHEN, CDR2 SYDVKM. Trimming removed 8 bases from V and 5 bases from J, with 25 bases in between. The CDR3 extends over 16 amino acids. In DNA, the CDR3 is TGTGCCAGCGGGCTAACCGACTGGGGAGTTGTGGACGAGCAGTACTTC. Its protein is CASGLTDWGVVDEQYF.

The rearrangement joins TRBV29-1 to TRBJ1-2, with 7 nucleotides matching TRBD1. V was clipped by 6 bases and J by 6 bases; unmatched bases: 13. There are 14 residues in the CDR3. From germline, CDR1 is SQVTM and CDR2 ANQGSEA. CDR3 sequence reads: CSVEPGTAIHGYTF. DNA for the CDR3: TGCAGCGTCGAACCCGGGACAGCGATTCATGGCTACACCTTC.

This chain connects TRBV5-1 to TRBJ1-1; 11 bases agree with TRBD1. The CDR3 is 14 residues long. J gave up 5 bases and V 5 bases, and 5 bases lay outside the gene matches. From germline, CDR1 is SGHRS and CDR2 YFSETQ. The CDR3 is CASRGTGGGTEAFF. In DNA, the CDR3 is TGCGCCAGCAGGGGGACAGGGGGGGGAACTGAAGCTTTCTTT.

This clone was detected only a few times. The V and J genes are TRBV6-5 and TRBJ2-1, with D hard to call. The V and J ends lost 2 bases and 4 bases respectively, with 12 bases between them. This CDR3 comprises 15 residues. Looked up from germline, CDR1 is MNHEY and CDR2 is SVGAGI. For the CDR3, the DNA is TGTGCCAGCAGTTACGTTCGACTGGCTTACAATGAGCAGTTCTTC. It yields the protein CASSYVRLAYNEQFF.

This rearrangement joins TRBV25-1 to TRBJ1-2; 7 bases align to TRBD1. Trimming cost V 6 bases and J 4 bases; bases outside gene matches: 8. Germline V gene sequence: CDR1 MGHDK, CDR2 SYGVNS. The CDR3 totals 14 residues. CDR3 amino acids: CASRDDRVLYGYTF. The DNA for the CDR3 is TGTGCCAGCAGGGACGACAGGGTACTCTATGGCTACACCTTC.

The chain employs TRBV28 and TRBJ2-1; 10 bases align to TRBD1. CDR1 and CDR2 (germline): MDHEN, SYDVKM. Trimming cost V 6 bases and J 4 bases; bases outside gene matches: 3. The CDR3 spans 14 residues. CDR3 sequence reads: CASSGQGGYNEQFF. CDR3 coding DNA: TGTGCCAGCAGCGGACAGGGGGGATACAATGAGCAGTTCTTC.

V usage is TRBV28 and J usage is TRBJ2-7; the match to TRBD2 covers 7 bases. The CDR3 loop spans 15 amino acids. Germline values: CDR1 MDHEN, CDR2 SYDVKM. The J segment lost 3 bases and the V segment lost 5 bases, leaving 10 bases of the junction unmatched. This CDR3 reads CASSLASGGSYEQYF. CDR3 coding DNA: TGTGCCAGCAGTCTTGCCTCGGGCGGGAGCTACGAGCAGTACTTC.

V gene TRBV7-2 combines with J gene TRBJ1-2; TRBD1 agrees at 8 bases. The CDR3 is 17 residues long. Trimming at V came to 4 bases and at J to 4 bases, leaving 14 bases not matched to a gene. Germline V gives CDR1 SGHTA, CDR2 FQGNSA. The CDR3 DNA is TGTGCCAGCAGCTACTCCGGGACAGGCACGCGGGGCTATGGCTACACCTTC. Amino acids: CASSYSGTGTRGYGYTF.

The CDR3 DNA follows: TGTGCCAGCAGTGGTACTAGCGGGAGTGGAGAGACCCAGTACTTC. It encodes CASSGTSGSGETQYF. This chain joins TRBV2 and TRBJ2-5; 11 nucleotides agree with TRBD2. The CDR3 is 15 amino acids. Trimming took 4 bases from V and 4 from J; bases not matched to a gene: 5. Germline loops: CDR1 SNHLY, CDR2 FYNNEI.

This clone was detected only a few times. The chain recombines TRBV6-1 with TRBJ1-2; a weak D match, TRBD1 (6 bases). The CDR3 runs to 13 residues. The ends were cut back, 10 bases at V and 4 bases at J, with 16 bases in the middle. The V gene's germline CDR1 is MNHNS and CDR2 SASEGT. CDR3: CATSRGYLYGYTF. The DNA for the CDR3 is TGTGCCACCAGCAGGGGCTACCTCTATGGCTACACCTTC.

The rearrangement links TRBV5-6 to TRBJ2-2, with TRBD2 matching over 7 bases. Germline V gives CDR1 SGHDT, CDR2 YYEEEE. This CDR3 is 16 amino acids long. Trimming took 0 bases from V and 1 from J; bases not matched to a gene: 3. The CDR3 loop is CASSLEIAGNTGELFF. CDR3 DNA sequence: TGTGCCAGCAGCTTGGAAATAGCGGGGAACACCGGGGAGCTGTTTTTT.

The V gene is TRBV18, the J gene TRBJ2-3; D gene ambiguous. Trimming cost V 6 bases and J 2 bases, with 9 bases left between them. The CDR3 has 13 amino acids. Germline lookup yields CDR1 KGHSH and CDR2 LQKENI. CDR3 DNA: TGTGCCAGCTCTGAGGCTGTCACAGATACGCAGTATTTT. Protein product: CASSEAVTDTQYF.

V and J are TRBV7-2 and TRBJ1-1, with D uncertain. Between the trimmed V and J ends, which lost 8 bases and 0 bases, there was a span of 13 bases. The CDR3 is made up of 14 amino acids. From germline, CDR1 is SGHTA and CDR2 FQGNSA. CDR3 DNA sequence: TGTGCCAGCCGTCTAGATAGCATGAACACTGAAGCTTTCTTT. Its translation is CASRLDSMNTEAFF. Drawing the rest from reference TRBV7-2 and TRBJ1-1, the complete variable domain is GAGVSQSPSNKVTEKGKDVELRCDPISGHTALYWYRQSLGQGLEFLIYFQGNSAPDKSGLPSDRFSAERTGGSVSTLTIQRTQQEDSAVYLCASRLDSMNTEAFFGQGTRLTVV.

This clone occurred once. The rearrangement joins TRBV7-9 to TRBJ2-5, with a tentative D call TRBD1 (6 bases). Between the trimmed V and J ends, which lost 5 bases and 5 bases, there was a span of 15 bases. This CDR3 spans 14 amino acids. Germline-derived CDR1 and CDR2 are SEHNR and FQNEAQ (reference sequence). The CDR3 here is CASSERTGIETQYF. The CDR3 DNA sequence: TGTGCCAGCAGCGAAAGAACAGGGATTGAGACCCAGTACTTC.